This T cell receptor beta chain was found in a study of spatial heterogeneity in lung cancer. The germline V gene encodes CDR1 MGHRA and CDR2 YSYEKL. The CDR3 runs 16 residues. V dropped 1 base and J dropped 2 bases, with 14 bases sitting between them. MiXCR, run by TCRdb on the 5' RACE reads, gives a single entry per CDR3 protein. The sample lists tens of thousands of distinct CDR3 sequences, under 7.5% occurring once. Stated time point: sample taken at primary tumor resection. This clonotype was recorded at least ten times. The chain joins TRBV4-1 to TRBJ2-5, with D hard to call. The sequences come from PBMCs, collected at surgery. This receptor was identified in a female donor with early-stage non-small cell lung cancer. The CDR3 DNA is TGCGCCAGCAGCCAAGGGGCCTCGCAGGTTCAAGAGACCCAGTACTTC. This sequence encodes CASSQGASQVQETQYF.